This T cell receptor (beta chain) was sequenced during a study of T cell repertoires in cytomegalovirus infection. Across the study: Evidence of both CMV infection and a matching HLA type came from public TCR beta signatures. The study, taken as a whole, reports: Dominating the ex vivo response were TCR beta clonotypes that were CMV-specific and HLA-C-restricted. The study identified carriers of CMV plus the relevant HLA from cumulative public TCR beta family frequency.

Concerning this clonotype: Its antigen is still unknown.

TCRdb re-called the reads through MiXCR, storing one row per CDR3 protein. Here the sample spans more than 400,000 distinct CDR3 sequences, around a quarter being singletons. The CDR3 contains 17 residues. CDR1 is SEHNR and CDR2 is FQNEAQ in the germline V gene (reference sequence). The junction had 21 bases not matched to a gene; V was cut back by 10 bases and J by 7 bases. Sequenced input: PBMCs. The V and J genes are TRBV7-9 and TRBJ2-1; TRBD1 matches at 8 bases. The receptor was isolated from a human donor in good health (CMV status not recorded). Some clones in this sample may be carry-over from other donors' samples. CDR3 residues: CAMSRARSDRASNEQFF. The DNA for the CDR3 is TGTGCCATGTCACGGGCCCGGTCGGACAGGGCCTCTAATGAGCAGTTCTTC. Filled out from reference TRBV7-9 and TRBJ2-1, the complete variable domain reads DTGVSQNPRHKITKRGQNVTFRCDPISEHNRLYWYRQTLGQGPEFLTYFQNEAQLEKSRLLSDRFSAERPKGSFSTLEIQRTEQGDSAMYLCAMSRARSDRASNEQFFGPGTRLTVL.